The 28 T cell receptor beta chains reported below all come from one sample, sequenced in a study of vaccination and CD4 T cells after COVID-19. These receptors have no known antigen. Treatment specified: roughly 10-day PBMC culture with coronavirus spike peptide pools or control peptides (ViraFEST assay). The unexposed donor's CD4+ T cells were collected before the COVID-19 pandemic (2011-2018). The assay that was used to sequence DNA from cultured CD4+ T cells was the Oncomine TCR Beta short-read assay. MiXCR, applied by TCRdb to the PCR reads, yields one record per CDR3 protein. The sample comprises thousands of distinct CDR3 sequences, roughly 49% of which are singletons, and 15% to 20% rests with the top ten. The sequenced sample was CD4+ T cells from blood, cultured in vitro. Every receptor here comes from a human donor in good health.

The table lists this clonotype with a count of one. The chain links TRBV7-2 to TRBJ2-1; D may be TRBD2 (6 bases). The length of the CDR3 is 16 residues. Germline V lookup: CDR1 SGHTA, CDR2 FQGNSA. With 3 bases removed from V and 0 bases from J, the gap between germline ends came to 12 bases. The CDR3, as DNA: TGTGCCAGCAGCTTGAAGGACTACGGCTCCTACAATGAGCAGTTCTTC. Translated: CASSLKDYGSYNEQFF.

This rearrangement joins TRBV14 to TRBJ2-7; D remains ambiguous. The CDR3 runs 12 residues. Germline V gives CDR1 SGHDN, CDR2 FVKESK. Trimming shortened V by 1 base and J by 12 bases, and 13 bases separated the two germline ends. CDR3 nucleotide sequence: TGTGCCAGCAGCCAAGCGATAGGGAAGAGGTACTTC. Translating gives CASSQAIGKRYF.

The chain is built from TRBV28 and TRBJ2-3; D is possibly TRBD2 (6 bases). With 10 bases removed from V and 1 base from J, the gap between germline ends came to 21 bases. CDR3 length equals 16 residues. CDR1 is MDHEN and CDR2 is SYDVKM in the germline V gene. The CDR3 spells CATKTLGGGGTDTQYF. The CDR3 region has the DNA TGTGCCACCAAGACTTTAGGAGGCGGGGGCACAGATACGCAGTATTTT.

This rearrangement joins TRBV11-2 to TRBJ2-3; 13 nucleotides match TRBD2. V was clipped by 5 bases and J by 2 bases; unmatched bases: 4. CDR3 size: 16 residues. Germline CDR1 reads SGHAT; CDR2 reads FQNNGV. CDR3 nucleotide sequence: TGTGCCAGCAGCACCGGGACTAGCGGGATCACAGATACGCAGTATTTT. Residues: CASSTGTSGITDTQYF. Using reference TRBV11-2 and TRBJ2-3 for the parts outside the CDR3, the full variable domain is EAGVAQSPRYKIIEKRQSVAFWCNPISGHATLYWYQQILGQGPKLLIQFQNNGVVDDSQLPKDRFSAERLKGVDSTLKIQPAKLEDSAVYLCASSTGTSGITDTQYFGPGTRLTVL.

This chain connects TRBV18 to TRBJ1-2, with TRBD1 identical over 7 bases. Germline CDR1 KGHSH, CDR2 LQKENI. The CDR3 has 16 amino acids. The ends lost 1 base at V and 6 bases at J; junction bases unmatched: 11. DNA of the CDR3: TGTGCCAGCTCACCACTCCAGGTTGGACAGGTTGATGGCTACACCTTC. It codes for CASSPLQVGQVDGYTF.

This clonotype was recorded once. The V gene is TRBV5-1, the J gene TRBJ1-4; D is ambiguous. Trimming removed 4 bases at V and 1 base at J, with 8 bases between. Germline loops: CDR1 SGHRS, CDR2 YFSETQ. The CDR3 contains 14 residues. DNA for the CDR3: TGCGCCAGCAGCCCGTATATAACTAATGAAAAACTGTTTTTT. Its protein is CASSPYITNEKLFF.

The genes are TRBV29-1 and TRBJ2-5, with 9 bases fitting TRBD1. Germline V gene data show CDR1 as SQVTM and CDR2 as ANQGSEA. This CDR3 has 15 amino acids. J gave up 5 bases and V 1 base, and 8 bases lay outside the gene matches. As DNA, the CDR3 is TGCAGCGTTGAAGGGCGACAGGGGGTTCTTGAGACCCAGTACTTC. Translating it yields CSVEGRQGVLETQYF.

The genes are TRBV29-1 and TRBJ2-3, with a possible D match to TRBD1 (5 bases). CDR3 length equals 15 residues. Trimming left V 2 bases short and J 0 bases short, with 12 bases between. Germline values: CDR1 SQVTM, CDR2 ANQGSEA. CDR3 DNA sequence: TGCAGCGTTGAATTGCAGGGCGGTAGCACAGATACGCAGTATTTT. This codes for CSVELQGGSTDTQYF.

This clonotype has a single count. The chain uses TRBV6-5 and TRBJ2-5; D uncertain. The CDR3 covers 13 residues. V lost 4 bases, J lost 4 bases, and 10 bases lay in between. Germline V gene data show CDR1 as MNHEY and CDR2 as SVGAGI. CDR3 loop: CASSSRTRETQYF. In DNA, the CDR3 is TGTGCCAGCAGTTCACGGACCAGAGAGACCCAGTACTTC.

The V and J genes are TRBV7-9 and TRBJ1-1; tentatively, D is TRBD1 (5 bases). The V gene's germline CDR1 is SEHNR and CDR2 FQNEAQ (reference sequence). The CDR3 extends over 15 amino acids. Trimming cost V 5 bases and J 2 bases, with 15 bases left between them. Here the CDR3 DNA reads TGTGCCAGCAGCCGGGGACCGTCTCCAAACACTGAAGCTTTCTTT. It specifies CASSRGPSPNTEAFF.

The V call is TRBV11-2, the J call TRBJ2-7; weak D call: TRBD2 (6 bases). Germline values: CDR1 SGHAT, CDR2 FQNNGV. The CDR3 is made up of 18 amino acids. V gave up 3 bases and J gave up 1 base, with 22 bases separating them. CDR3 nucleotide sequence: TGTGCCAGCAGCTTCGGTGATTGGGGGGTGGTTGTATCCTACGAGCAGTACTTC. Protein sequence: CASSFGDWGVVVSYEQYF.

V is TRBV5-1 and J is TRBJ1-2, with 7 bases lining up with TRBD1. CDR1 is SGHRS, CDR2 YFSETQ, per germline. Trimming removed 0 bases from V and 8 bases from J; junction bases left unmatched: 10. CDR3 length: 15 residues. The CDR3 here is CASSLGDRASWGYTF. The CDR3 DNA follows: TGCGCCAGCAGCTTGGGAGACAGGGCTTCCTGGGGCTACACCTTC.

The chain couples TRBV7-9 to TRBJ1-1; the D is unclear. The germline V gene has CDR1 SEHNR and CDR2 FQNEAQ (reference sequence). The CDR3 is 17 residues long. Trimming removed 3 bases at V and 0 bases at J, with 17 bases between. The CDR3 sequence is CASSLVVLTVMNTEAFF. The DNA of the CDR3 is TGTGCCAGCAGCTTGGTGGTCCTTACAGTTATGAACACTGAAGCTTTCTTT.

The rearrangement links TRBV21-1 to TRBJ1-1. TRBV21-1 is an annotated pseudogene. The CDR3 length is 14 residues. CDR3 sequence (DNA): TGTGCCAGCAGCAAAGTTAGGGCCCCTGCTCGGGCTTTCTTT. It codes for CASSKVRAPARAFF.

The gene calls are TRBV6-5 and TRBJ1-1; 10 positions match TRBD1. Per the germline V gene, CDR1 is MNHEY and CDR2 is SVGAGI. The V segment lost 4 bases and the J segment 1 base; nucleotides outside the gene matches: 6. This CDR3 region has 16 residues. The CDR3 is CASSSGTGARNTEAFF. CDR3 in DNA: TGTGCCAGCAGTTCCGGGACAGGGGCCCGGAACACTGAAGCTTTCTTT.

This clonotype was picked up a small number of times. The chain recombines TRBV6-5 with TRBJ1-2, with TRBD1 as a possible D gene (6 bases). Trimming left V 0 bases short and J 0 bases short, with 14 bases between. This CDR3 comprises 17 residues. The germline gives CDR1 MNHEY, CDR2 SVGAGI. The CDR3 region has the DNA TGTGCCAGCAGTTACTCGGGGGGCCTCTCGGCTAACTATGGCTACACCTTC. Its translation: CASSYSGGLSANYGYTF.

The rearrangement uses TRBV19 and TRBJ2-7; 7 nucleotides match TRBD1. The CDR3 is 16 amino acids. Germline V CDR1 and CDR2: LNHDA, SQIVND (reference sequence). Trimming removed 5 bases from V and 9 bases from J; junction bases left unmatched: 19. The CDR3 spells CASSFSRTGGPSRQYF. CDR3 DNA sequence: TGTGCCAGTAGTTTTTCAAGGACAGGAGGTCCAAGCCGGCAGTACTTC.

This clonotype was seen a handful of times. V and J are TRBV19 and TRBJ1-5; D remains unclear. V lost 0 bases and J 2 bases, leaving 8 bases between the germline ends. CDR1 LNHDA and CDR2 SQIVND come from the germline V gene (reference sequence). This CDR3 has 15 residues. The chain's CDR3 is CASSIEGSGNQPQHF. The CDR3 DNA sequence: TGTGCCAGTAGTATAGAAGGCTCTGGCAATCAGCCCCAGCATTTT.

This clonotype was detected a few times. The chain uses TRBV12-3 or TRBV12-4 and TRBJ1-5, with a tentative D call TRBD1 (5 bases). The CDR3 is 13 amino acids. Between the trimmed V and J ends, which lost 3 bases and 3 bases, there was a span of 6 bases. CDR3 sequence: CASSFGANQPQHF. In DNA form, the CDR3 reads TGTGCCAGCAGTTTCGGGGCCAATCAGCCCCAGCATTTT.

This clonotype was observed a handful of times. This sequence joins TRBV10-3 and TRBJ1-2; tentatively, D is TRBD1 (5 bases). CDR3 length: 15 residues. The germline V and J ends were trimmed by 3 bases and 0 bases, with 11 bases remaining between them. Germline loops: CDR1 ENHRY, CDR2 SYGVKD. The CDR3 coding sequence is TGTGCCATCAGTGACCGAGGGGCGGCTAACTATGGCTACACCTTC. Protein sequence: CAISDRGAANYGYTF.

This clonotype was found a few times. The J gene is TRBJ1-2, the V gene TRBV5-4; possibly TRBD1 for D (6 bases). CDR1 SGHNT and CDR2 YYREEE come from the germline V gene (reference sequence). The CDR3 runs to 14 residues. V lost 4 bases, J lost 6 bases, and 16 bases lay in between. This CDR3 is CASSRSTTGNGYTF. CDR3 in DNA: TGTGCCAGCAGCCGATCGACCACAGGGAATGGCTACACCTTC.

The chain has TRBV7-2 and TRBJ2-3; TRBD2 agrees at 7 bases. Germline-derived CDR1 and CDR2 are SGHTA and FQGNSA. Unmatched junction bases numbered 8, after V lost 5 bases and J lost 6 bases. CDR3 size: 14 residues. This CDR3 reads CASSASPGRDTQYF. The CDR3 region has the DNA TGTGCCAGCAGCGCTTCCCCCGGGAGGGATACGCAGTATTTT. Combining the CDR3 with reference TRBV7-2 and TRBJ2-3 gives the whole variable domain GAGVSQSPSNKVTEKGKDVELRCDPISGHTALYWYRQSLGQGLEFLIYFQGNSAPDKSGLPSDRFSAERTGGSVSTLTIQRTQQEDSAVYLCASSASPGRDTQYFGPGTRLTVL.

This clonotype turned up a few times. V usage is TRBV19 and J usage is TRBJ1-2; no clear D. V was cut by 4 bases and J by 5 bases, with 8 bases left in between. CDR1 and CDR2 from the germline V gene are LNHDA and SQIVND (reference sequence). The CDR3 contains 12 residues. The CDR3 DNA follows: TGTGCCAGTAGTACGGACTTATATGGCTACACCTTC. Its protein is CASSTDLYGYTF.

This clonotype was picked up a small number of times. The V gene is TRBV11-2, the J gene TRBJ1-1, with D possibly matching TRBD1 (5 bases). The CDR3 runs to 18 residues. V was clipped by 2 bases and J by 1 base, with 20 bases between them. The V gene's germline CDR1 is SGHAT and CDR2 FQNNGV. In nucleotides, the CDR3 is TGTGCCAGCAGCTTACGACTCGGCCTCGGGACGGCGAACACTGAAGCTTTCTTT. As protein: CASSLRLGLGTANTEAFF.

By proportion, this clonotype is hyperexpanded. The J gene is TRBJ2-7, the V gene TRBV7-2; 12 bases are a match to TRBD2. Germline V gene lookup returns CDR1 SGHTA and CDR2 FQGNSA. J was trimmed by 6 bases and V by 2 bases; bases with no gene match: 5. CDR3 size: 15 residues. The DNA of the CDR3 is TGTGCCAGCAGCTTACTGCTAGCGGGGGGGGGCGAGCAGTACTTC. Residues: CASSLLLAGGGEQYF.

The CDR3 protein is CASSPGGREDTQYF. CDR3 nucleotide sequence: TGTGCCAGCAGCCCGGGGGGGCGGGAAGATACGCAGTATTTT. The rearrangement uses TRBV27 and TRBJ2-3, with 8 bases identical to TRBD2. CDR1 is MNHEY, CDR2 SMNVEV, per germline (reference sequence). The CDR3 runs to 14 residues. The J segment lost 5 bases and the V segment lost 6 bases, leaving 7 bases of the junction unmatched.

The chain joins TRBV6-5 to TRBJ2-1, with D possibly TRBD2 on 6 matching bases. The germline V and J ends were trimmed by 0 bases and 6 bases, with 12 bases remaining between them. Germline CDR1 MNHEY, CDR2 SVGAGI. This CDR3 is built from 15 residues. For the CDR3, the DNA is TGTGCCAGCAGTTACTCGAGGACTACCAGCAATGAGCAGTTCTTC. The encoded protein is CASSYSRTTSNEQFF.

V and J are TRBV7-2 and TRBJ1-5; perhaps TRBD1 as D (6 bases). CDR1 SGHTA and CDR2 FQGNSA come from the germline V gene. The CDR3 runs 15 residues. The V end was cut by 2 bases, the J end by 2 bases, with 10 bases between. CDR3 residues: CASSLQQGRNQPQHF. The CDR3 bases are TGTGCCAGCAGCTTACAGCAGGGGCGCAATCAGCCCCAGCATTTT.